This TCR beta chain was recorded in a study of cytotoxic CD8 clonotypes in ibrutinib-treated CLL (dated by TCRdb to the early 2020s). Concerning the study at large: The cohort had around twelve relapsed/refractory and approximately 15 treatment-naive patients; around 17 were IGHV unmutated. Responses were partial in some 24 patients and complete in 2; after median about 63 months follow-up, roughly 15 stayed in remission and some twelve progressed. The response samples were drawn at a median of roughly twelve months into treatment, with a range of about 6 to 40 months. On average, each sample yielded roughly 250,000 productive templates and around 98,000 productive rearrangements. Longitudinal samples were obtainable from about 30% of the roughly 86 participants in the trial. Cryopreserved peripheral blood mononuclear cells were collected before treatment, at response, and at either disease progression or sustained remission. All remission and progressive disease samples were collected while patients were still receiving ibrutinib.

As regards this clone: Its antigen is still unknown. Per-nucleotide qualities are absent, and no much larger clonotype sits a single base away.

Explained via the paper, the time point label denotes: around 25 months on ibrutinib. Approximately 2 micrograms of genomic DNA were extracted from cryopreserved PBMCs for TCR beta library preparation. High-throughput TCR beta sequencing was performed on longitudinal blood samples from CLL patients receiving ibrutinib monotherapy. Patients were enrolled in a phase 2 open-label single-center ibrutinib monotherapy trial. Each clonotype received, on average, around 9.6x coverage in deep resolution sequencing performed on a MiSeq, where the target depth lay between 1 in 1 million and 1 in 200,000 T cells. The immunoSEQ hsTCRB Kit was used to generate TCR beta libraries. The source study handled its data this way. Data were analyzed with ImmunoSEQ Data Assistant and ImmunoSEQ Analyzer, with V, D and J genes assigned per IMGT definitions. Clonality, with values ranging from 0 to 1, was calculated as one minus the normalized Shannon entropy of productive rearrangement frequencies. Only overrepresented clonotypes making up at least 0.05% of the repertoire of each patient were included in the public clonotype analysis. Thirteen repertoires from age-matched healthy donors, obtained from immuneACCESS, served as clonality controls. Entries here come from immuneACCESS through TCRdb and include only in-frame sequences with V and J called. Some clones fail to appear in such tables; in the studies checked, an unresolved V gene covers under half of the shortfall, and the cause of the remainder is unknown. Clone size and V and J calls were adopted from that table, with D and trimming inferred from the DNA. This sample is represented by 100,000 to 150,000 clones; 70% to 90% of them were singletons. The ten largest clones add up to roughly 1.9% of the sample.

Counted from cysteine to phenylalanine, this CDR3 has 14 amino acids. Solely the CDR3 DNA is kept, with 42 bases framed from the first base. V was cut back by 4 bases and J by 5 bases, leaving a gap of 15 bases between them. CDR1 and CDR2 are drawn from the germline V gene: MNHNS, SASEGT. What the research found in general, with its limitations: Sampling times were not matched between sustained-remission and progressing patients, and lymph node repertoires were not studied. At ibrutinib response clonality went up, during sustained remission it held steady, and at progression it dropped back toward baseline. Baseline clonality was found to be higher than that of age-matched healthy donors and was strongly correlated with circulating CD8+ T-cell counts. Public clonotypes were rare and either contracted or stayed stable during treatment, and the rise in clonality at ibrutinib response reflected the expansion of private clonotypes.

Here the sequenced sample was PBMCs, taken after 24 months of ibrutinib treatment. This receptor was taken from a human donor with chronic lymphocytic leukemia. The receptor chain draws on TRBV6-1 and TRBJ2-7; TRBD2 is possibly the D segment (5 matching bases). Here the CDR3 is given as CASSGQEEVHEQYF. The nucleotides read TGTGCCAGCAGTGGGCAGGAGGAGGTTCACGAGCAGTACTTC.